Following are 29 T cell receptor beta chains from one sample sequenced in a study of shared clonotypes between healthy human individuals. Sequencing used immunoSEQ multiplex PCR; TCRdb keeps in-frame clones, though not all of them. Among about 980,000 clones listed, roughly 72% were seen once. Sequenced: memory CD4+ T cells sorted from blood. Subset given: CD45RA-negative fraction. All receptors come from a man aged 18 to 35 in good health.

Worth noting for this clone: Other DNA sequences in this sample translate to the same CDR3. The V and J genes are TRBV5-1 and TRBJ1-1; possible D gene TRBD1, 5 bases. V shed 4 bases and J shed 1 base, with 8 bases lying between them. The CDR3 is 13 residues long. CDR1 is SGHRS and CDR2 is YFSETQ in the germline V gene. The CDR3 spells CASSLTANTEAFF. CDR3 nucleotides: TGCGCCAGCAGCCTGACAGCGAACACTGAAGCTTTCTTT.

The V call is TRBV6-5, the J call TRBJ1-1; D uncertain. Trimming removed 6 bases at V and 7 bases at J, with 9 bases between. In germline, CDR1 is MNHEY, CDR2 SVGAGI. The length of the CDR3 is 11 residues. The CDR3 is CASRTGVEAFF. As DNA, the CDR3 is TGTGCCAGCAGAACTGGGGTTGAAGCTTTCTTT.

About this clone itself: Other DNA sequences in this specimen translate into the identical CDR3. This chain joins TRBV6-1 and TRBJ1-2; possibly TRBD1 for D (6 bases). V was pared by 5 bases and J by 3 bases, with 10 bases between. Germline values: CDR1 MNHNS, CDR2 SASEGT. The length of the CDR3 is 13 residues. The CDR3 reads CASSPGQYYGYTF. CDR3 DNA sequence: TGTGCCAGCAGTCCAGGACAGTACTATGGCTACACCTTC.

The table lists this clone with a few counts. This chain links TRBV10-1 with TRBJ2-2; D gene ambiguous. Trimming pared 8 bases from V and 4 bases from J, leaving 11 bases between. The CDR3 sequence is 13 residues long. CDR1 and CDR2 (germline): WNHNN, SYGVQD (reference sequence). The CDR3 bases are TGCGCCAGCTCGCCTTATCCCACCGGGGAGCTGTTTTTT. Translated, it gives CASSPYPTGELFF.

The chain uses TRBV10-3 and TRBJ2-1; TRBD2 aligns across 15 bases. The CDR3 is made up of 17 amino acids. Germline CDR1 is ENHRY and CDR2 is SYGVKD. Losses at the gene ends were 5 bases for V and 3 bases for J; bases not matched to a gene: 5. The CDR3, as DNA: TGTGCCATCAGTCCCGGGACTAGCGGGAGGAACTACAATGAGCAGTTCTTC. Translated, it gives CAISPGTSGRNYNEQFF.

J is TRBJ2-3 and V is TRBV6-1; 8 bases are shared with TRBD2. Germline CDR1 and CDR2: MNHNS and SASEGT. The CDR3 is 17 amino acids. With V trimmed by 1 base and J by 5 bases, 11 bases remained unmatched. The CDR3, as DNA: TGTGCCAGCAGTGAAGGTTTTGGCGGGGGGCTAAAAGATACGCAGTATTTT. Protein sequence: CASSEGFGGGLKDTQYF.

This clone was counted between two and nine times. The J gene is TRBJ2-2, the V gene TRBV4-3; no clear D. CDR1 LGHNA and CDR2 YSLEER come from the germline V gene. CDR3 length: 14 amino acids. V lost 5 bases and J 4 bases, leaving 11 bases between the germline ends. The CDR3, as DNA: TGCGCCAGCAGCAAAGGCCATGGCACCGGGGAGCTGTTTTTT. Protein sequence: CASSKGHGTGELFF.

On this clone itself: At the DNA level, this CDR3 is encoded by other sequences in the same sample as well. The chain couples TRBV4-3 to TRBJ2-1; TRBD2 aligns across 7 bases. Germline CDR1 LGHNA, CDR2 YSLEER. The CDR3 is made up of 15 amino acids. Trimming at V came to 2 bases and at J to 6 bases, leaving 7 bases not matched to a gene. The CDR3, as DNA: TGCGCCAGCAGCCAACTCGCGGGAGAAGGCAATGAGCAGTTCTTC. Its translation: CASSQLAGEGNEQFF.

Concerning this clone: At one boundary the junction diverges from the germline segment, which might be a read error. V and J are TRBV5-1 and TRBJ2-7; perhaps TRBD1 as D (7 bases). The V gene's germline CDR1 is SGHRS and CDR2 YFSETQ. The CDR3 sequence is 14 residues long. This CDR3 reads CASSLDGGGFYQWF. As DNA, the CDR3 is TGCGCCAGCAGCTTGGATGGAGGGGGCTTCTATCAATGGTTC.

The DNA for the CDR3 is TGTGCCAGCGGTAGCGTTACCTACGAGCAGTACTTC. The encoded protein is CASGSVTYEQYF. The chain carries TRBV2 and TRBJ2-7; perhaps TRBD2 as D (5 bases). The CDR3 has 12 amino acids. The germline V and J ends were trimmed by 8 bases and 2 bases, with 10 bases remaining between them. CDR1 and CDR2 from the germline V gene are SNHLY and FYNNEI.

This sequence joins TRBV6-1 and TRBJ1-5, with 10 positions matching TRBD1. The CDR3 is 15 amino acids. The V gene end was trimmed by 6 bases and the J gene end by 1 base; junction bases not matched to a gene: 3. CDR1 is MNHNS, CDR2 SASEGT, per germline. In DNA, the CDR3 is TGTGCCAGCAGGACAGGGGGCTTCAGCAATCAGCCCCAGCATTTT. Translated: CASRTGGFSNQPQHF.

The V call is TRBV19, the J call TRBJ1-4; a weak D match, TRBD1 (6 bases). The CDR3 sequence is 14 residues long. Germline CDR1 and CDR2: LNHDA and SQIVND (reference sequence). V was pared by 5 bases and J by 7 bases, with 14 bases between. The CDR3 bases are TGTGCCAGTAGTTTACAGGGAGTAAGTGAAAAACTGTTTTTT. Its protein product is CASSLQGVSEKLFF.

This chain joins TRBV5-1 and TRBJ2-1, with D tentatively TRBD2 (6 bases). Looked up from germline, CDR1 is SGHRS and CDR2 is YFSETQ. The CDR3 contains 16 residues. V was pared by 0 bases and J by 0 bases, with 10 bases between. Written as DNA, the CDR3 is TGCGCCAGCAGCTTGGTCGCGGGGTTCTCCTACAATGAGCAGTTCTTC. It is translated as CASSLVAGFSYNEQFF. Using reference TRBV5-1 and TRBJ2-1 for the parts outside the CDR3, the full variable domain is KAGVTQTPRYLIKTRGQQVTLSCSPISGHRSVSWYQQTPGQGLQFLFEYFSETQRNKGNFPGRFSGRQFSNSRSEMNVSTLELGDSALYLCASSLVAGFSYNEQFFGPGTRLTVL.

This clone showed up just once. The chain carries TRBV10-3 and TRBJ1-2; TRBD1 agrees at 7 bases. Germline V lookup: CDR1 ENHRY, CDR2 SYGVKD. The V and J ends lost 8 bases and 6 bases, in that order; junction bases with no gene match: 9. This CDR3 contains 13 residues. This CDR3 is CAIGRQGVDGYTF. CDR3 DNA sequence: TGTGCCATCGGGCGACAGGGTGTCGATGGCTACACCTTC.

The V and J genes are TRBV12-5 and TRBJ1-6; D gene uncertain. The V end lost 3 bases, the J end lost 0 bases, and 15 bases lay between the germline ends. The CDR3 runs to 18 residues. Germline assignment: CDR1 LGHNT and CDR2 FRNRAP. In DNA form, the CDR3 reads TGTGCTAGTGGTTTCTCGGGCAAGGAAAGCTCCTATAATTCACCCCTCCACTTT. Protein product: CASGFSGKESSYNSPLHF.

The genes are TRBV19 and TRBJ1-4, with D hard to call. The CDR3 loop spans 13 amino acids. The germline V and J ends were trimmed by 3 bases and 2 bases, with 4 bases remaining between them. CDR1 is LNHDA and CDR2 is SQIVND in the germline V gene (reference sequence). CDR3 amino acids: CASSMRTNEKLFF. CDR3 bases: TGTGCCAGTAGTATGAGGACTAATGAAAAACTGTTTTTT.

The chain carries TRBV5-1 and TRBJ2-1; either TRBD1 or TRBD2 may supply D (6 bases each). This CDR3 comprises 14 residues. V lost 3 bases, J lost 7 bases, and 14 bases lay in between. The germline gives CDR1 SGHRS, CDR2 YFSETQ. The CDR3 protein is CASSSYQGRNEQFF. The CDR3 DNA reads TGCGCCAGCAGCTCTTACCAGGGGAGGAATGAGCAGTTCTTC.

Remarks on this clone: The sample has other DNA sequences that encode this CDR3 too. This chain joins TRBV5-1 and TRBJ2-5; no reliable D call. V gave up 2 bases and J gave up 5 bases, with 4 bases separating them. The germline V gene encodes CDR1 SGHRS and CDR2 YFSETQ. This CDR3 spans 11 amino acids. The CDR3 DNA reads TGCGCCAGCAGCTTTTTGGAGACCCAGTACTTC. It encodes CASSFLETQYF.

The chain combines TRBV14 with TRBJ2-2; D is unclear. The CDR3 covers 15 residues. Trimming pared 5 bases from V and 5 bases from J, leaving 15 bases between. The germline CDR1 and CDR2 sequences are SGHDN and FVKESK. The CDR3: CASSDQALGTGELFF. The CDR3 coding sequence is TGTGCCAGCAGCGACCAGGCCCTGGGGACCGGGGAGCTGTTTTTT.

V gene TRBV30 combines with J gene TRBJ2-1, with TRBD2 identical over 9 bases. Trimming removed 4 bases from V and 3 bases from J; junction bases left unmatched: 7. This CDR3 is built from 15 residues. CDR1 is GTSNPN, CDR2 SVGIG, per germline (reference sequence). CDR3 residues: CAWNSGSGSYNEQFF. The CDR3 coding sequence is TGTGCCTGGAATTCCGGTAGCGGGAGCTACAATGAGCAGTTCTTC.

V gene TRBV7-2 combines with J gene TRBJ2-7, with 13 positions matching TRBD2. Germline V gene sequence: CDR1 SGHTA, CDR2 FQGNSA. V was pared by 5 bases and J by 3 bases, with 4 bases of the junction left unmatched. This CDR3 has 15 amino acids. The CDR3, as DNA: TGTGCCAGCAGCCAGGGACTAGCGGGATACTACGAGCAGTACTTC. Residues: CASSQGLAGYYEQYF. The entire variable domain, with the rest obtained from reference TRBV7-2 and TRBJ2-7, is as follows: GAGVSQSPSNKVTEKGKDVELRCDPISGHTALYWYRQSLGQGLEFLIYFQGNSAPDKSGLPSDRFSAERTGGSVSTLTIQRTQQEDSAVYLCASSQGLAGYYEQYFGPGTRLTVT.

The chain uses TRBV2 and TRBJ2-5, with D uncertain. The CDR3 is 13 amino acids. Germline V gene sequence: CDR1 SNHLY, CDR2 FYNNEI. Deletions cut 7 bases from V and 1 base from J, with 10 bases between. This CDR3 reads CASIALLQETQYF. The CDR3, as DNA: TGTGCCAGCATCGCGCTACTCCAAGAGACCCAGTACTTC.

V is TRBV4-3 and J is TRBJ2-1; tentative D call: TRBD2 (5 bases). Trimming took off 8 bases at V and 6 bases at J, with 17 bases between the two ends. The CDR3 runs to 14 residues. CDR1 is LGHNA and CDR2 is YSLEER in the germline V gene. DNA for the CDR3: TGCGCCAGCCAGAATTCACTAGTTGGCAATGAGCAGTTCTTC. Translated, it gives CASQNSLVGNEQFF.

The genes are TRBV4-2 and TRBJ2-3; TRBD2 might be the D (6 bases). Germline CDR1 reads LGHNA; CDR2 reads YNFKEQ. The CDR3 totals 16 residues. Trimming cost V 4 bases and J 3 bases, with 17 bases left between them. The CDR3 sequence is CASSRLLSRETDTQYF. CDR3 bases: TGTGCCAGCAGCCGTCTGTTATCGCGGGAAACAGATACGCAGTATTTT.

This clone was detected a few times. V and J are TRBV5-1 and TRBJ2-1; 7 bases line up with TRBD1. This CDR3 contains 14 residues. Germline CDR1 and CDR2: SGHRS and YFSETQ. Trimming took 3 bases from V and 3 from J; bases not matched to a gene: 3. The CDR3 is CASSWGQIYNEQFF. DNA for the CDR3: TGCGCCAGCAGCTGGGGACAGATCTACAATGAGCAGTTCTTC.

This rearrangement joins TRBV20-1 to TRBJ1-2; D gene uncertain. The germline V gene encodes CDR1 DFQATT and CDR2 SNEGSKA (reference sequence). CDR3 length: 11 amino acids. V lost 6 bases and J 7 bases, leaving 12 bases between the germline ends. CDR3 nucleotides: TGCAGTGCCTATGGTGCTTTTGGCTACACCTTC. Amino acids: CSAYGAFGYTF.

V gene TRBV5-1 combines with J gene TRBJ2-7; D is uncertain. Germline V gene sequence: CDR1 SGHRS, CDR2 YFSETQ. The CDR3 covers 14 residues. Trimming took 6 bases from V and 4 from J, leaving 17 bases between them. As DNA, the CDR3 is TGCGCCAGCACCACTGAGCAGGCGTCATACGAGCAGTACTTC. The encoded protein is CASTTEQASYEQYF.

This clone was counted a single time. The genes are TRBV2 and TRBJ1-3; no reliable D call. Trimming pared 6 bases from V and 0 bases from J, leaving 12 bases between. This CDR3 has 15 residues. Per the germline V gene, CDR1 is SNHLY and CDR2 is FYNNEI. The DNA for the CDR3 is TGTGCCAGCAGCCCAGGCCCAAGCTCTGGAAACACCATATATTTT. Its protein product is CASSPGPSSGNTIYF.

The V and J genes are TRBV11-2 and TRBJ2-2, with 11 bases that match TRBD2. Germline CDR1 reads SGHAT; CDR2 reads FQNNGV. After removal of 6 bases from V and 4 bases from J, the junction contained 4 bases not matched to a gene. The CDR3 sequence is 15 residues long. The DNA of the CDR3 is TGTGCCAGCAGAACCCTAGCGGGAGGCACCGGGGAGCTGTTTTTT. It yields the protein CASRTLAGGTGELFF.